The clone carrying this T cell receptor (beta chain) is a singleton in its sample. One junction end does not reproduce the germline sequence, and a read error may be involved. Between about 20 and 30 mg of unsorted bulk tissue served as the source from which RNA and DNA were co-extracted. There were only treatment-naive patients, all with chronic HBV infection. TCR beta cDNA was made from 450 to 600 ng total RNA with a constant-region primer. Slightly modified ARM-PCR with three nested multiplex PCR rounds yielded TCR beta libraries. A C-beta reverse primer was combined with TRBV1-TRBV30 forward primers in the first two PCR rounds, and each round had 10 cycles. TCRdb called the multiplex PCR reads again in MiXCR, with one record for every CDR3 protein. The sample records about 78,000 distinct CDR3 sequences, 70% to 80% being singletons. The sample comes from a study of tumor-infiltrating lymphocytes in primary liver carcinoma.

The CDR3 runs 18 residues. The germline CDR1 and CDR2 sequences are ENHRY and SYGVKD. Sequenced: liver tumor tissue from sampling region 4. Subset denoted: tumor region T4, right-lateral pole. The clonotype comes from a woman in her sixties or seventies with primary liver carcinoma and hepatitis B virus infection. The rearrangement links TRBV10-3 to TRBJ1-2, with 8 bases fitting TRBD1. CDR3 in amino acids: CAIREMDRAASFNYGYTF. As DNA, the CDR3 is TGTGCCATCAGAGAAATGGACAGGGCGGCCTCTTTTAACTATGGTTACACCTTC.